The sample holds a few counts of the clone carrying this T cell receptor (beta chain). TCRdb's copy holds only in-frame clones and misses some; the assay was immunoSEQ multiplex PCR. Here the sample spans under 100,000 clones, roughly 84% being singletons. This specimen comes from a study of glioma-infiltrating T cells after dendritic cell vaccination. This sequence originates from a human donor with glioblastoma. The sequencing used blood, collected before dendritic cell vaccination.

The CDR3 loop reads CASRLGGSGGANTQYF. The DNA for the CDR3 is TGCGCCAGCAGACTCGGGGGTAGCGGGGGGGCAAATACGCAGTATTTT. The V gene is TRBV5-1, the J gene TRBJ2-3, with 11 positions matching TRBD2. This CDR3 has 16 residues. The V gene end was trimmed by 5 bases and the J gene end by 7 bases; junction bases not matched to a gene: 12. CDR1 and CDR2 (germline): SGHRS, YFSETQ. Drawing the rest from reference TRBV5-1 and TRBJ2-3, the complete variable domain is KAGVTQTPRYLIKTRGQQVTLSCSPISGHRSVSWYQQTPGQGLQFLFEYFSETQRNKGNFPGRFSGRQFSNSRSEMNVSTLELGDSALYLCASRLGGSGGANTQYFGPGTRLTVL.